Listed here are 8 T cell receptor beta chains from one sample, sequenced in a study of CD8 T cells in Susac syndrome. RNA, at about 0.5 to 1 ug, was reverse transcribed with random hexamers. MiXCR was run by TCRdb on the immunoSEQ multiplex PCR reads, yielding one entry per CDR3 protein. The sample includes about 120,000 distinct CDR3 sequences, 80% to 95% of them seen just once. The sample consisted of CD4+ T cells from PBMCs. These receptors were collected from a human donor in good health.

V gene TRBV6-5 combines with J gene TRBJ2-5; 8 bases fit TRBD2. The V segment lost 7 bases and the J segment 5 bases; nucleotides outside the gene matches: 9. The CDR3 consists of 14 residues. Germline lookup yields CDR1 MNHEY and CDR2 SVGAGI. The DNA of the CDR3 is TGTGCCAGCACCCAAAGGAGACTAGCGGAGACCCAGTACTTC. This codes for CASTQRRLAETQYF.

This chain connects TRBV19 to TRBJ2-2; 11 nucleotides agree with TRBD1. V was pared by 7 bases and J by 4 bases, with 17 bases of the junction left unmatched. The germline CDR1 and CDR2 sequences are LNHDA and SQIVND (reference sequence). There are 19 residues in the CDR3. The CDR3: CASTLISWTGGGGTGELFF. Written as DNA, the CDR3 is TGTGCCAGTACTTTAATAAGCTGGACAGGGGGCGGCGGCACCGGGGAGCTGTTTTTT.

V gene TRBV7-9 combines with J gene TRBJ2-1; D remains unclear. Germline lookup yields CDR1 SEHNR and CDR2 FQNEAQ (reference sequence). The CDR3 is 12 amino acids. With 2 bases removed from V and 5 bases from J, the gap between germline ends came to 4 bases. The DNA for the CDR3 is TGTGCCAGCAGCTTAATCCACAATGAGCAGTTCTTC. This gives the protein CASSLIHNEQFF.

V gene TRBV7-2 combines with J gene TRBJ2-2, with D unclear. This CDR3 has 12 amino acids. Germline V CDR1 and CDR2: SGHTA, FQGNSA. V lost 2 bases and J 7 bases, leaving 5 bases between the germline ends. The CDR3 spells CASSLTRGELFF. The CDR3 DNA sequence: TGTGCCAGCAGCTTAACTCGCGGGGAGCTGTTTTTT.

This clonotype was seen a handful of times. The chain has TRBV5-1 and TRBJ2-1; 12 bases are a match to TRBD2. CDR3 length: 18 residues. Germline V lookup: CDR1 SGHRS, CDR2 YFSETQ. V shed 1 base and J 4 bases; nucleotides not matched to a gene: 9. The CDR3 spells CASSLMTSGSGYYNEQFF. CDR3 DNA sequence: TGCGCCAGCAGCTTGATGACTAGCGGGAGTGGTTATTACAATGAGCAGTTCTTC.

Only one count was recorded for this clonotype. The chain joins TRBV29-1 to TRBJ1-1; D remains unclear. CDR3 length equals 10 residues. The V gene lost 4 bases and the J gene lost 3 bases, with 3 bases spanning the gap. CDR1 is SQVTM, CDR2 ANQGSEA, per germline. CDR3 in DNA: TGCAGCGTTGCCCACACTGAAGCTTTCTTT. Protein product: CSVAHTEAFF.

The chain carries TRBV20-1 and TRBJ2-5, with 12 bases identical to TRBD2. The germline V gene encodes CDR1 DFQATT and CDR2 SNEGSKA (reference sequence). J gave up 5 bases and V 5 bases, and 15 bases lay outside the gene matches. CDR3 length: 17 residues. The CDR3, as DNA: TGCAGTGCTCCTGGGGCTAGCGGGGGGGCGGCGTACGAGACCCAGTACTTC. It specifies CSAPGASGGAAYETQYF.

This chain uses TRBV7-9 with TRBJ2-1; TRBD1 might be the D (5 bases). The CDR3 sequence is 17 residues long. From germline, CDR1 is SEHNR and CDR2 FQNEAQ (reference sequence). The V gene lost 5 bases and the J gene lost 0 bases, with 17 bases spanning the gap. The CDR3 protein is CASSPQSGMDSYNEQFF. CDR3 nucleotides: TGTGCCAGCAGCCCTCAGTCAGGGATGGACTCCTACAATGAGCAGTTCTTC.